This is a list of T cell receptor beta chains from one sample in a study of T cells after posttransplantation cyclophosphamide. Clones were read by immunoSEQ multiplex PCR, and TCRdb kept only the in-frame ones, dropping some. Recorded here are 6,000 to 9,500 clones, none singletons. Here the sequenced sample was PBMCs, taken nearly 95 days after allogeneic stem cell transplant with posttransplant cyclophosphamide. These receptors all stem from a female patient in her 60s who received an allogeneic stem cell transplant from an unrelated donor, was CMV-positive, and had acute GVHD only. Some of the T cells may derive from the graft donor. The CDR3 runs from the conserved cysteine through the conserved F or W. A D gene is named only where the DNA matches it firmly. Some rows mark clone size as missing; the rest say once, few, many or name a class of expanded clone.

>TRBD2|.|TRBV12-3/TRBV12-4|TRBJ2-3
CASSSGSSDTQYF
TGTGCCAGCAGCAGCGGGAGTTCAGATACGCAGTATTTT
>.|many|TRBV18|TRBJ1-3
CASSPTSGNTIYF
TGTGCCAGCTCACCGACATCCGGAAACACCATATATTTT
>.|medium-sized|TRBV7-9|TRBJ2-1
CASSPRLGGEQFF
TGTGCCAGCAGCCCCCGACTTGGGGGGGAGCAGTTCTTC
>.|.|TRBV7-2|TRBJ1-1
CASSLGRKNTEAFF
TGTGCCAGCAGCTTGGGGCGGAAGAACACTGAAGCTTTCTTT
>.|medium-sized|TRBV7-3|TRBJ2-1
CASSLRAGNEQFF
TGTGCCAGCAGCTTAAGAGCAGGCAATGAGCAGTTCTTC
>TRBD1|few|TRBV30|TRBJ1-6
CAWSFPGQVHYNSPLHF
TGTGCCTGGAGTTTTCCGGGACAGGTACACTATAATTCACCCCTCCACTTT
>TRBD1|.|TRBV9|TRBJ2-3
CASSGQGRGLRLPSDTQYF
TGTGCCAGCAGCGGACAGGGCCGGGGCCTCCGCCTCCCTTCGGATACGCAGTATTTT
>.|few|TRBV6-2/TRBV6-3|TRBJ2-3
CASRSTGSAFTDTQYF
TGTGCCAGCAGATCTACAGGGAGCGCTTTCACAGATACGCAGTATTTT
>.|many|TRBV7-8|TRBJ2-7
CASSVDRRSYEQYF
TGTGCCAGCAGCGTTGACAGAAGATCCTACGAGCAGTACTTC
>TRBD1|many|TRBV13|TRBJ1-5
CASSRDRDQPQHF
TGTGCCAGCAGCCGAGACAGGGACCAGCCCCAGCATTTT
>TRBD2|many|TRBV10-2|TRBJ2-1
CASFGKLAGEPGSYNEQFF
TGCGCCAGCTTTGGAAAGCTAGCGGGAGAGCCTGGGTCCTACAATGAGCAGTTCTTC
>.|many|TRBV25-1|TRBJ1-3
CASSEPGARNTIYF
TGTGCCAGCAGTGAACCGGGTGCCCGAAACACCATATATTTT
>.|many|TRBV30|TRBJ1-1
CAWSPYTEAFF
TGTGCCTGGAGTCCCTACACTGAAGCTTTCTTT
>.|many|TRBV5-1|TRBJ2-7
CASSLQPGTHDEQYF
TGCGCCAGCAGCTTGCAGCCAGGCACCCACGACGAGCAGTACTTC
>.|many|TRBV6-1|TRBJ1-5
CASSEHGASNQPQHF
TGTGCCAGCAGTGAACATGGGGCTAGCAATCAGCCCCAGCATTTT
>.|many|TRBV6-2/TRBV6-3|TRBJ2-1
CAGANSYNEQFF
TGTGCCGGGGCTAACTCCTACAATGAGCAGTTCTTC
>TRBD1|few|TRBV28|TRBJ1-5
CASRTGGGQPQHF
TGTGCCAGCAGAACAGGGGGCGGTCAGCCCCAGCATTTT
>.|few|TRBV29-1|TRBJ1-2
CSVDPQGQGGYTF
TGCAGCGTTGACCCACAGGGTCAAGGTGGCTACACCTTC
>TRBD1|many|TRBV6-4|TRBJ2-1
CASSPDSPGQGTWNEQFF
TGTGCCAGCAGTCCCGACTCACCGGGACAGGGGACGTGGAATGAGCAGTTCTTC
>.|many|TRBV12-3/TRBV12-4|TRBJ1-1
CASSSRTVEAFF
TGTGCCAGCAGTTCCCGGACAGTCGAAGCTTTCTTT
>.|many|TRBV4-1|TRBJ2-7
CASSQGTGRASEQYF
TGCGCCAGCAGCCAAGGTACAGGACGGGCCTCCGAGCAGTACTTC
>.|many|TRBV15|TRBJ2-4
CATSKDNGRQKNIQYF
TGTGCCACCAGCAAAGATAACGGAAGACAGAAAAACATTCAGTACTTC
>.|many|TRBV6-2/TRBV6-3|TRBJ2-7
CATQPGQNHEQYF
TGTGCCACGCAGCCGGGACAAAACCACGAGCAGTACTTC
>TRBD2|many|TRBV24-1|TRBJ2-1
CATSQTSGGVDEQFF
TGTGCCACCAGCCAGACTAGCGGGGGGGTGGATGAGCAGTTCTTC
>.|many|TRBV19|TRBJ1-5
CASSIDQGSYQPQHF
TGTGCCAGTAGTATAGACCAGGGTTCCTATCAGCCCCAGCATTTT
>.|.|TRBV12-3/TRBV12-4|TRBJ2-6
CASSPRGALYSGANVLTF
TGTGCCAGCAGTCCTCGAGGGGCCCTGTACTCTGGGGCCAACGTCCTGACTTTC
>TRBD1|many|TRBV19|TRBJ1-2
CATLSREGAVGYTF
TGTGCCACCCTCTCCCGCGAGGGGGCGGTTGGCTACACCTTC
>.|many|TRBV24-1|TRBJ2-2
CATSRGTGELFF
TGTGCCACCAGTCGAGGCACCGGGGAGCTGTTTTTT
>.|many|TRBV9|TRBJ1-4
CASSVAQGGISEKLFF
TGTGCCAGCAGCGTAGCGCAGGGTGGAATTAGTGAAAAACTGTTTTTT
>TRBD1|medium-sized|TRBV2|TRBJ1-4
CASSKGQGLNEKLFF
TGTGCCAGCAGTAAAGGACAGGGGTTAAATGAAAAACTGTTTTTT
>TRBD1|many|TRBV7-3|TRBJ2-2
CASGQGPTGELFF
TGTGCCAGCGGACAGGGGCCGACCGGGGAGCTGTTTTTT